One and the same sample provided the 29 T cell receptor beta chains below, sequenced in a study of PD-L1 blockade in urothelial cancer. This table comes from immunoSEQ multiplex PCR, and its TCRdb copy is limited to in-frame clones, with some not included. The sample has approximately 79,000 clones; roughly 87% are singletons. The starting material was PBMCs, obtained around atezolizumab (anti-PD-L1) treatment. These receptor sequences come from a woman in her 70s with urothelial cancer.

J is TRBJ1-1 and V is TRBV7-2, with D uncertain. Per the germline V gene, CDR1 is SGHTA and CDR2 is FQGNSA. V was trimmed by 4 bases and J by 0 bases, leaving 9 bases between them. The length of the CDR3 is 14 residues. CDR3 region: CASSSSAMNTEAFF. The CDR3 region has the DNA TGTGCCAGCAGCTCTAGCGCTATGAACACTGAAGCTTTCTTT.

The gene calls are TRBV6-6 and TRBJ2-1; TRBD2 matches at 12 bases. This CDR3 spans 15 amino acids. The ends lost 6 bases at V and 3 bases at J; junction bases unmatched: 3. Germline CDR1 reads MNHNY; CDR2 reads SVGAGI (reference sequence). This chain's CDR3 is CASSPTSGGYNEQFF. The CDR3 DNA sequence: TGTGCCAGCAGCCCGACTAGCGGGGGCTACAATGAGCAGTTCTTC.

This chain connects TRBV6-1 to TRBJ2-1; 8 bases are shared with TRBD2. Per germline, CDR1 MNHNS and CDR2 SASEGT. The ends lost 2 bases at V and 4 bases at J; junction bases unmatched: 4. The CDR3 is made up of 15 amino acids. CDR3 in DNA: TGTGCCAGCAGTGAATCAGCGGGGGTGTACAATGAGCAGTTCTTC. Amino acid sequence: CASSESAGVYNEQFF.

The chain uses TRBV9 and TRBJ1-1, with 7 bases that match TRBD1. Trimming cost V 1 base and J 4 bases; bases outside gene matches: 10. The CDR3 covers 16 residues. Looked up from germline, CDR1 is SGDLS and CDR2 is YYNGEE. The CDR3: CASSVRAGGIGTEAFF. The DNA for the CDR3 is TGTGCCAGCAGCGTACGGGCAGGGGGAATTGGCACTGAAGCTTTCTTT.

The chain links TRBV29-1 to TRBJ2-1; 14 nucleotides agree with TRBD2. This CDR3 spans 15 amino acids. Germline V gene lookup returns CDR1 SQVTM and CDR2 ANQGSEA. V gave up 5 bases and J gave up 6 bases; unmatched junction bases: 6. CDR3 protein: CSVILTSGGGNEQFF. The CDR3 bases are TGCAGCGTTATCCTGACTAGCGGGGGGGGCAATGAGCAGTTCTTC.

This clone appeared once. This chain joins TRBV10-1 and TRBJ1-1; 7 nucleotides agree with TRBD1. The V and J ends lost 3 bases and 1 base, in that order; junction bases with no gene match: 5. Per germline, CDR1 WNHNN and CDR2 SYGVQD (reference sequence). This CDR3 has 15 amino acids. DNA of the CDR3: TGCGCCAGCAGTGAAACAGGGGTTTCGAACACTGAAGCTTTCTTT. Translating it yields CASSETGVSNTEAFF.

The chain recombines TRBV7-9 with TRBJ1-1, with 8 nucleotides matching TRBD1. The CDR3 spans 14 residues. Germline trimming cut 1 base from V and 5 bases from J; bases unmatched to any gene: 3. Looked up from germline, CDR1 is SEHNR and CDR2 is FQNEAQ (reference sequence). CDR3 sequence reads: CASSLGQGATEAFF. The DNA for the CDR3 is TGTGCCAGCAGCTTAGGGCAGGGGGCGACTGAAGCTTTCTTT.

The V gene is TRBV6-1, the J gene TRBJ1-1; TRBD1 matches 9 bases. J was trimmed by 2 bases and V by 4 bases; bases with no gene match: 8. CDR1 and CDR2 from the germline V gene are MNHNS and SASEGT. The CDR3 runs 16 residues. CDR3 in DNA: TGTGCCAGCAGTGCCATACAGGGGGCAGTTAACACTGAAGCTTTCTTT. Residues: CASSAIQGAVNTEAFF.

The CDR3 DNA reads as TGTGCCTGGAGTGTAACCAGGACTGAAGCTTTCTTT. Protein: CAWSVTRTEAFF. The chain uses TRBV30 and TRBJ1-1; no firm D call. Germline V lookup: CDR1 GTSNPN, CDR2 SVGIG (reference sequence). The CDR3 spans 12 residues. The ends were cut back, 0 bases at V and 5 bases at J, with 7 bases in the middle.

The chain combines TRBV18 with TRBJ2-5, with D possibly TRBD2 on 5 matching bases. V was clipped by 6 bases and J by 5 bases, with 22 bases between them. The CDR3 runs to 16 residues. The germline V gene has CDR1 KGHSH and CDR2 LQKENI. CDR3 DNA sequence: TGTGCCAGCTCCCACGCCCATTTAGCGTTAGAGGAGACCCAGTACTTC. Protein product: CASSHAHLALEETQYF.

The genes are TRBV29-1 and TRBJ2-1; weak D call: TRBD2 (5 bases). V was pared by 7 bases and J by 3 bases, with 13 bases between. The CDR3 has 13 residues. CDR1 is SQVTM, CDR2 ANQGSEA, per germline. The DNA of the CDR3 is TGCAGCGCTAGGAGCGGTTACTACAATGAGCAGTTCTTC. Protein sequence: CSARSGYYNEQFF.

V is TRBV18 and J is TRBJ2-1, with TRBD2 matching 10 bases. The V gene's germline CDR1 is KGHSH and CDR2 LQKENI. The CDR3 contains 18 residues. Trimming cost V 3 bases and J 0 bases; bases outside gene matches: 8. CDR3 DNA sequence: TGTGCCAGCTCACCGCAAGCGGGGGGGCATGGCTCCTACAATGAGCAGTTCTTC. Translated, it gives CASSPQAGGHGSYNEQFF.

The rearrangement uses TRBV28 and TRBJ1-1, with 9 bases lining up with TRBD1. J gave up 1 base and V 3 bases, and 6 bases lay outside the gene matches. This CDR3 region has 16 residues. Germline V gives CDR1 MDHEN, CDR2 SYDVKM. CDR3: CASSLFGQGTNTEAFF. CDR3 DNA: TGTGCCAGCAGTTTGTTCGGACAGGGGACGAACACTGAAGCTTTCTTT.

Comment on this clone: One end of the junction does not line up with germline, which may come from a read error. The rearrangement joins TRBV6-1 to TRBJ2-7; 7 nucleotides match TRBD1. Germline V CDR1 and CDR2: MNHNS, SASEGT. CDR3 length: 12 amino acids. The CDR3 reads CASSVRQGETYF. The DNA for the CDR3 is TGTGCCAGCAGTGTCCGGCAGGGGGAGACCTATTTC.

The J gene is TRBJ2-1, the V gene TRBV27, with 12 bases matching TRBD2. The V segment lost 3 bases and the J segment 7 bases; nucleotides outside the gene matches: 7. The CDR3 consists of 16 residues. Germline V lookup: CDR1 MNHEY, CDR2 SMNVEV (reference sequence). The CDR3 reads CASSFWWTSGMNEQFF. CDR3 DNA sequence: TGTGCCAGCAGTTTCTGGTGGACTAGCGGGATGAATGAGCAGTTCTTC.

The CDR3 region has the DNA TGTGCCAGCAGCTTAGGCACTAGAACCGGGGAGCTGTTTTTT. It yields the protein CASSLGTRTGELFF. V gene TRBV7-3 combines with J gene TRBJ2-2, with D possibly TRBD2 on 5 matching bases. Deletions cut 2 bases from V and 5 bases from J, with 9 bases between. The CDR3 consists of 14 residues. CDR1 is SGHTA and CDR2 is FQGTGA in the germline V gene.

V is TRBV5-4 and J is TRBJ2-3; TRBD2 matches at 7 bases. This CDR3 comprises 15 residues. Losses at the gene ends were 2 bases for V and 3 bases for J; bases not matched to a gene: 6. Germline CDR1 SGHNT, CDR2 YYREEE (reference sequence). CDR3 DNA: TGTGCCAGCAGCTTTGGGCTAGCGGCGACAGATACGCAGTATTTT. Protein product: CASSFGLAATDTQYF. Drawing the rest from reference TRBV5-4 and TRBJ2-3, the complete variable domain is ETGVTQSPTHLIKTRGQQVTLRCSSQSGHNTVSWYQQALGQGPQFIFQYYREEENGRGNFPPRFSGLQFPNYSSELNVNALELDDSALYLCASSFGLAATDTQYFGPGTRLTVL.

The chain couples TRBV5-1 to TRBJ1-3; no clear D. The CDR3 consists of 16 residues. Trimming cost V 0 bases and J 3 bases, with 13 bases left between them. Germline-derived CDR1 and CDR2 are SGHRS and YFSETQ. The CDR3 here is CASSLVGLANGNTIYF. Here the CDR3 DNA reads TGCGCCAGCAGCTTGGTTGGTCTGGCAAATGGAAACACCATATATTTT.

This chain joins TRBV7-2 and TRBJ1-2; D might be TRBD1 (6 bases). V was trimmed by 0 bases and J by 0 bases, leaving 8 bases between them. Germline CDR1 is SGHTA and CDR2 is FQGNSA. The CDR3 is 15 amino acids. This chain's CDR3 is CASSLARTANYGYTF. As DNA, the CDR3 is TGTGCCAGCAGCTTAGCGCGGACAGCTAACTATGGCTACACCTTC.

This clone was seen only a few times. The V and J genes are TRBV9 and TRBJ1-2, with D possibly TRBD1 on 6 matching bases. The CDR3 spans 14 residues. The germline V gene has CDR1 SGDLS and CDR2 YYNGEE. The V end lost 2 bases, the J end lost 7 bases, and 15 bases lay between the germline ends. The CDR3 sequence is CASSVDSGVGGYTF. The CDR3, as DNA: TGTGCCAGCAGCGTGGACAGCGGGGTGGGTGGCTACACCTTC.

This clone was seen a single time. The J gene is TRBJ1-5, the V gene TRBV7-8, with D possibly being TRBD1 (5 bases). The CDR3 extends over 16 amino acids. V shed 5 bases and J shed 0 bases, with 14 bases lying between them. The germline gives CDR1 SGHVS, CDR2 FQNEAQ. The CDR3 DNA reads as TGTGCCAGCAGCCCATCGGGACTTTATAGCAATCAGCCCCAGCATTTT. Protein sequence: CASSPSGLYSNQPQHF.

The rearrangement joins TRBV7-3 to TRBJ2-2, with 10 positions matching TRBD1. The CDR3 is made up of 16 amino acids. V shed 5 bases, J shed 4 bases, and the junction held 7 bases outside the gene matches. CDR1 is SGHTA, CDR2 FQGTGA, per germline. The CDR3 loop reads CASSPGDRGFTGELFF. In DNA, the CDR3 is TGTGCCAGCAGCCCGGGGGACAGGGGATTCACCGGGGAGCTGTTTTTT.

The CDR3 protein is CASSQVRWRENTGELFF. CDR3 DNA sequence: TGTGCCAGCAGCCAAGTTAGGTGGCGGGAGAACACCGGGGAGCTGTTTTTT. J is TRBJ2-2 and V is TRBV4-2; a weak D match, TRBD2 (6 bases). The V gene's germline CDR1 is LGHNA and CDR2 YNFKEQ. The CDR3 is 17 amino acids. V was trimmed by 1 base and J by 1 base, leaving 13 bases between them.

V is TRBV5-1 and J is TRBJ2-5; TRBD1 matches 11 bases. The CDR3 has 15 residues. Losses at the gene ends were 5 bases for V and 2 bases for J; bases not matched to a gene: 5. Germline V CDR1 and CDR2: SGHRS, YFSETQ. CDR3 loop: CASSQDRGPQETQYF. The CDR3 DNA sequence: TGCGCCAGCAGTCAGGACAGGGGGCCTCAAGAGACCCAGTACTTC.

The CDR3 nucleotides are TGTGCCAGCAGCTTTCTTTTCTCTGAAAAACTGTTTTTT. Amino acids: CASSFLFSEKLFF. V usage is TRBV7-9 and J usage is TRBJ1-4; the D is unclear. V was pared by 3 bases and J by 7 bases, with 9 bases between. CDR1 and CDR2 (germline): SEHNR, FQNEAQ (reference sequence). The CDR3 has 13 residues.

This chain links TRBV6-5 with TRBJ1-5; TRBD1 agrees at 9 bases. This CDR3 is built from 14 residues. The V and J ends lost 7 bases and 10 bases, in that order; junction bases with no gene match: 11. From germline, CDR1 is MNHEY and CDR2 SVGAGI. CDR3 DNA: TGTGCCAGCATATTTGGACAGGGGACGTCCCCCCAGCATTTT. It yields the protein CASIFGQGTSPQHF.

CDR3 protein: CASSHPDSGNTIYF. The CDR3, as DNA: TGTGCCAGCAGCCACCCAGATTCGGGAAACACCATATATTTT. The chain joins TRBV4-2 to TRBJ1-3; no firm D call. V was shortened by 3 bases and J by 4 bases, with 10 bases between the two germline ends. CDR3 length: 14 residues. CDR1 is LGHNA, CDR2 YNFKEQ, per germline.

The rearrangement joins TRBV30 to TRBJ1-2, with 7 bases identical to TRBD1. The V gene end was trimmed by 1 base and the J gene end by 7 bases; junction bases not matched to a gene: 0. The CDR3 has 11 amino acids. Germline V gene sequence: CDR1 GTSNPN, CDR2 SVGIG (reference sequence). The CDR3 reads CAWSDRGGYTF. The CDR3 bases are TGTGCCTGGAGTGACAGGGGTGGCTACACCTTC.

There are a few counts of this clone. The chain is built from TRBV27 and TRBJ2-7, with TRBD2 matching 10 bases. Germline V gene sequence: CDR1 MNHEY, CDR2 SMNVEV (reference sequence). Trimming at V came to 3 bases and at J to 7 bases, leaving 9 bases not matched to a gene. This CDR3 has 15 amino acids. The CDR3 DNA reads TGTGCCAGCAGTTTTACGCCTAGCGGGAGAGGGGAGCAGTACTTC. It specifies CASSFTPSGRGEQYF.